What follows are 26 T cell receptor beta chains derived from one specimen sequenced in a study of blood T cell repertoires in COVID-19. Only in-frame clones appear in the TCRdb table, and some are missing; sequencing was by immunoSEQ multiplex PCR. The table has more than 80,000 clones, around 88% seen once. The sequencing sample was made of peripheral blood. These receptors came from a woman aged 55-69 years with COVID-19, enrolled during active disease.

Sample share makes this clone medium-sized. The J gene is TRBJ2-7, the V gene TRBV4-1, with 7 nucleotides matching TRBD1. From germline, CDR1 is MGHRA and CDR2 YSYEKL. CDR3 length equals 16 residues. Trimming at V came to 0 bases and at J to 3 bases, leaving 8 bases not matched to a gene. This chain's CDR3 is CASSQEQGTENYEQYF. The DNA of the CDR3 is TGCGCCAGCAGCCAAGAGCAGGGGACAGAAAACTACGAGCAGTACTTC.

The chain carries TRBV6-5 and TRBJ1-6; maybe TRBD1 (6 bases). CDR3 size: 14 residues. Trimming stripped 2 bases from V and 6 bases from J, with 8 bases between. Germline V gene sequence: CDR1 MNHEY, CDR2 SVGAGI. The CDR3, as DNA: TGTGCCAGCAGTTACGGACAGAGTAATTCACCCCTCCACTTT. This codes for CASSYGQSNSPLHF.

The CDR3 sequence: CSVDSGGTNEQFF. The CDR3 DNA is TGCAGCGTTGATAGCGGGGGGACGAATGAGCAGTTCTTC. The V gene is TRBV29-1, the J gene TRBJ2-1, with 10 bases aligning to TRBD2. Germline V gene data show CDR1 as SQVTM and CDR2 as ANQGSEA. The CDR3 runs to 13 residues. With V trimmed by 3 bases and J by 7 bases, 3 bases remained unmatched.

J is TRBJ1-2 and V is TRBV6-5, with a tentative D call TRBD1 (6 bases). V lost 6 bases and J lost 3, with 8 bases in between. Germline CDR1 MNHEY, CDR2 SVGAGI. The CDR3 loop spans 12 amino acids. CDR3 amino acids: CASRRTDYGYTF. CDR3 sequence (DNA): TGTGCCAGCAGGCGGACAGACTATGGCTACACCTTC.

The chain joins TRBV6-5 to TRBJ2-7; unclear D gene. The CDR3 is 12 residues long. V lost 8 bases to trimming and J lost 0 bases, with 8 bases between them. Germline V lookup: CDR1 MNHEY, CDR2 SVGAGI. The CDR3: CASGPSSYEQYF. CDR3 DNA sequence: TGTGCCAGCGGGCCGAGCTCCTACGAGCAGTACTTC.

The genes are TRBV7-9 and TRBJ2-1; 11 positions agree with TRBD2. The CDR3 runs 14 residues. From germline, CDR1 is SEHNR and CDR2 FQNEAQ (reference sequence). The V segment lost 3 bases and the J segment 7 bases; nucleotides outside the gene matches: 2. Here the CDR3 DNA reads TGTGCCAGCAGCTTTAGCGGGGGGGCAAATGAGCAGTTCTTC. Protein product: CASSFSGGANEQFF.

The V and J genes are TRBV4-2 and TRBJ1-1; no definite D call. This CDR3 is built from 15 residues. Trimming left V 1 base short and J 1 base short, with 10 bases between. Germline-derived CDR1 and CDR2 are LGHNA and YNFKEQ. Written as DNA, the CDR3 is TGTGCCAGCAGCCAAGGTACAGTAGAGAACACTGAAGCTTTCTTT. Protein product: CASSQGTVENTEAFF.

This clone was detected once. CDR3 region: CASSLRGDSGNTIYF. In nucleotides, the CDR3 is TGTGCCAGCAGCTTGCGGGGGGACTCTGGAAACACCATATATTTT. The chain joins TRBV7-9 to TRBJ1-3; tentative D call: TRBD1 (5 bases). The ends were cut back, 3 bases at V and 0 bases at J, with 9 bases in the middle. The CDR3 sequence is 15 residues long. Germline values: CDR1 SEHNR, CDR2 FQNEAQ (reference sequence).

V gene TRBV11-2 combines with J gene TRBJ2-3, with D perhaps matching TRBD2 (5 bases). V dropped 4 bases and J dropped 4 bases, with 12 bases sitting between them. Germline V CDR1 and CDR2: SGHAT, FQNNGV. The CDR3 consists of 14 residues. CDR3 nucleotides: TGTGCCAGCAGCTCCAGCGGAACCCCAGATACGCAGTATTTT. It codes for CASSSSGTPDTQYF.

This rearrangement joins TRBV9 to TRBJ1-1; weak D call: TRBD1 (6 bases). Germline CDR1 is SGDLS and CDR2 is YYNGEE. The CDR3 totals 14 residues. Trimming removed 2 bases at V and 4 bases at J, with 12 bases between. For the CDR3, the DNA is TGTGCCAGCAGCGTGGAAGGGGGGGGCACTGAAGCTTTCTTT. The encoded protein is CASSVEGGGTEAFF.

This clone has a single count. The chain is built from TRBV6-2 or TRBV6-3 and TRBJ2-3; 8 positions match TRBD2. V gave up 5 bases and J gave up 6 bases; unmatched junction bases: 13. The CDR3 spans 16 residues. Per germline, CDR1 MNHEY and CDR2 SVGEGT. The CDR3 protein is CASSPSVRGGRDTQYF. The DNA of the CDR3 is TGTGCCAGCAGTCCCTCCGTTCGGGGGGGCCGGGATACGCAGTATTTT.

V gene TRBV7-9 combines with J gene TRBJ1-1; 7 bases match TRBD1. J gave up 2 bases and V 5 bases, and 8 bases lay outside the gene matches. The CDR3 sequence is 15 residues long. Germline V gene sequence: CDR1 SEHNR, CDR2 FQNEAQ (reference sequence). The CDR3 DNA reads as TGTGCCAGCAGCCCTTCAGGGGGAAGCAACACTGAAGCTTTCTTT. This codes for CASSPSGGSNTEAFF.

The V gene is TRBV29-1, the J gene TRBJ2-3; TRBD2 matches 7 bases. Germline V CDR1 and CDR2: SQVTM, ANQGSEA. The CDR3 is made up of 13 amino acids. Trimming took 2 bases from V and 10 from J; bases not matched to a gene: 9. Here the CDR3 DNA reads TGCAGCGTTGAACTAGCGGACCGGAATCCGCAGTATTTT. This translates into CSVELADRNPQYF.

The chain employs TRBV7-2 and TRBJ2-7; D is perhaps TRBD2 (6 bases). The CDR3 totals 15 residues. In germline, CDR1 is SGHTA, CDR2 FQGNSA. V gave up 3 bases and J gave up 2 bases, with 14 bases separating them. CDR3 protein: CASSLGGLRAYEQYF. In DNA form, the CDR3 reads TGTGCCAGCAGCTTGGGGGGTCTTAGGGCCTACGAGCAGTACTTC.

This clone was observed a single time. The chain carries TRBV28 and TRBJ1-5, with TRBD1 as a possible D gene (5 bases). Trimming removed 3 bases at V and 4 bases at J, with 10 bases between. Germline V gene sequence: CDR1 MDHEN, CDR2 SYDVKM. The CDR3 covers 14 residues. The CDR3 protein is CASSFYRLNQPQHF. As DNA, the CDR3 is TGTGCCAGCAGTTTTTACAGGTTGAATCAGCCCCAGCATTTT.

This chain connects TRBV7-2 to TRBJ1-2; the D is unclear. Trimming took 1 base from V and 8 from J, leaving 14 bases between them. The germline V gene has CDR1 SGHTA and CDR2 FQGNSA. The CDR3 consists of 14 residues. The CDR3 DNA is TGTGCCAGCAGCTTAGGGTTCCCCCTGCGGGGCTACACCTTC. This codes for CASSLGFPLRGYTF.

This chain links TRBV6-5 with TRBJ1-6; no firm D call. Trimming removed 6 bases from V and 0 bases from J, with 6 bases in between. The CDR3 is 14 amino acids. The germline CDR1 and CDR2 sequences are MNHEY and SVGAGI. The CDR3 is CASSPGSYNSPLHF. The CDR3 DNA sequence: TGTGCCAGCAGCCCGGGCTCCTATAATTCACCCCTCCACTTT.

The rearrangement uses TRBV6-5 and TRBJ1-6; D gene ambiguous. V dropped 6 bases and J dropped 6 bases, with 12 bases sitting between them. The germline CDR1 and CDR2 sequences are MNHEY and SVGAGI. The CDR3 is 14 residues long. The CDR3 sequence: CASSFTDSNSPLHF. CDR3 coding DNA: TGTGCCAGCAGCTTTACAGATAGTAATTCACCCCTCCACTTT.

The V call is TRBV4-2, the J call TRBJ1-4; TRBD1 matches 7 bases. V gave up 6 bases and J gave up 4 bases; unmatched junction bases: 8. Germline CDR1 and CDR2: LGHNA and YNFKEQ. The CDR3 runs to 15 residues. The CDR3 here is CASRGRDSYNEKLFF. The CDR3 region has the DNA TGTGCCAGCAGGGGCCGGGACAGCTATAATGAAAAACTGTTTTTT.

The chain has TRBV6-2 or TRBV6-3 and TRBJ2-2; TRBD1 agrees at 9 bases. V was clipped by 6 bases and J by 1 base; unmatched bases: 3. The CDR3 length is 15 residues. Germline values: CDR1 MNHEY, CDR2 SVGEGT. CDR3 sequence (DNA): TGTGCCAGCAGCCAGGACAGGGGGAACACCGGGGAGCTGTTTTTT. Translated, it gives CASSQDRGNTGELFF.

CDR3: CATRGSSYEQYF. CDR3 nucleotides: TGTGCCACCCGGGGGAGCTCCTACGAGCAGTACTTC. This rearrangement joins TRBV6-5 to TRBJ2-7; D is perhaps TRBD2 (6 bases). The CDR3 contains 12 residues. Germline CDR1 MNHEY, CDR2 SVGAGI. Between the trimmed V and J ends, which lost 10 bases and 0 bases, there was a span of 10 bases.

The chain links TRBV19 to TRBJ1-2, with D perhaps TRBD1 (5 bases). The CDR3 runs 15 residues. Per germline, CDR1 LNHDA and CDR2 SQIVND (reference sequence). V was trimmed by 1 base and J by 0 bases, leaving 9 bases between them. The CDR3 sequence: CASSIVGGANYGYTF. The CDR3 nucleotides are TGTGCCAGTAGTATAGTCGGGGGAGCTAACTATGGCTACACCTTC.

The chain employs TRBV6-5 and TRBJ2-1; the D gene is possibly TRBD1 (5 bases). The ends were cut back, 5 bases at V and 4 bases at J, with 6 bases in the middle. The CDR3 has 12 amino acids. Germline CDR1 is MNHEY and CDR2 is SVGAGI. CDR3 in amino acids: CASSRGYNEQFF. The CDR3 DNA reads as TGTGCCAGCAGTAGGGGTTACAATGAGCAGTTCTTC.

In this sample, this clone turned up once. J is TRBJ1-5 and V is TRBV19; D not certain. Trimming pared 3 bases from V and 1 base from J, leaving 16 bases between. The CDR3 is 17 residues long. Germline V gene data show CDR1 as LNHDA and CDR2 as SQIVND (reference sequence). The CDR3 bases are TGTGCCAGTAGTATTCCGCGGGAGGCTAGGAGCAATCAGCCCCAGCATTTT. Translation gives CASSIPREARSNQPQHF.

In its sample, this clone was seen a few times. The chain has TRBV7-6 and TRBJ2-7; 9 bases are shared with TRBD1. Germline trimming cut 5 bases from V and 5 bases from J; bases unmatched to any gene: 4. The CDR3 loop spans 13 amino acids. Germline loops: CDR1 SGHVS, CDR2 FNYEAQ. The CDR3 region is CASSLGQGNEQYF. CDR3 nucleotide sequence: TGTGCCAGCAGCCTAGGACAGGGGAACGAGCAGTACTTC.

The rearrangement links TRBV6-5 to TRBJ2-7; D is uncertain. The CDR3 runs to 14 residues. Germline V gives CDR1 MNHEY, CDR2 SVGAGI. Deletions cut 10 bases from V and 2 bases from J, with 18 bases between. CDR3 coding DNA: TGTGCCACCCTATCCTCTCCCCGGGCCTACGAGCAGTACTTC. Protein: CATLSSPRAYEQYF.